This T cell receptor beta chain came from a study of naive and memory T cell subsets. Findings and caveats of the study: In CD4 and CD8 cells, diversity dropped from naive through EMRA. Naive repertoires, especially CD8, held a few larger clonotypes, possibly memory cells re-expressing CD45RA. A clonotype means one alpha or beta sequence, not an alpha/beta pair.

Cells stained for CD3, CD4, CD8, CD45RA and CD27 were sorted into four subsets. The CDR3 length is 13 residues. Germline V gene data show CDR1 as SQVTM and CDR2 as ANQGSEA. V was trimmed by 6 bases and J by 0 bases, leaving 12 bases between them. An equimolar mix of two oligonucleotides served as the beta constant-region primer for TRBC1 and TRBC2. Nested alpha and beta constant-region primers with the SP2 primer drove four PCR rounds on ligated cDNA. An oligonucleotide with the SP2 primer and a 12-nucleotide UMI was ligated to the cDNA 3' end. Each CDR3 protein is one row after TCRdb ran MiXCR on the UMI-ligation and nested PCR reads. Among over 130,000 distinct CDR3 sequences listed, 15% to 25% were seen once. This clonotype was seen repeatedly, ten times or more. As yet, its antigen is unknown.

The genes are TRBV29-1 and TRBJ2-7, with D possibly being TRBD2 (6 bases). What was sequenced was naive CD8+ T cells from blood. This TCR derives from a human donor in good health. The CDR3 sequence: CSVNGGSSYEQYF. The CDR3 nucleotides read TGCAGCGTCAATGGGGGGAGCTCCTACGAGCAGTACTTC.